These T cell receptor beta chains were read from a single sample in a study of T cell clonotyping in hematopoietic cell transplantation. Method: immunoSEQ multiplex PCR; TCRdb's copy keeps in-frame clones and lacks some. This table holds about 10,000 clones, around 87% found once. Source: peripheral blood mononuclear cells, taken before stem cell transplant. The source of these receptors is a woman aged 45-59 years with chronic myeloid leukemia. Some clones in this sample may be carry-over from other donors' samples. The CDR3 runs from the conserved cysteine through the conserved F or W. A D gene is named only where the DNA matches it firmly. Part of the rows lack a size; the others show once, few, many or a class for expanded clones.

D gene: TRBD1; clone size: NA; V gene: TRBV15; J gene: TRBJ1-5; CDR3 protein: CATSRADRARGGGSNQPQHF; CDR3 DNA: TGTGCCACCAGCAGAGCTGACAGGGCTAGAGGAGGGGGCAGCAATCAGCCCCAGCATTTT
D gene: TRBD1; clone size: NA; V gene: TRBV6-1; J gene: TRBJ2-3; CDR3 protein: CASSRDRVTTDTQYF; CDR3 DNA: TGTGCCAGCAGTCGGGACAGGGTGACGACAGATACGCAGTATTTT
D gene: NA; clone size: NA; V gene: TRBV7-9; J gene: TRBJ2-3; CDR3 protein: CASSLNSARTDTQYF; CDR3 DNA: TGTGCCAGCAGCTTAAATTCCGCCAGGACAGATACGCAGTATTTT
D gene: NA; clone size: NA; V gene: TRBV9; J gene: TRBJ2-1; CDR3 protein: CASSERGTSYNEQFF; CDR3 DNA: TGTGCCAGCAGCGAGAGGGGGACCTCCTACAATGAGCAGTTCTTC
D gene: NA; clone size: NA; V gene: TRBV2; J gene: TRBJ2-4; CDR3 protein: CASSLLAKNIQYF; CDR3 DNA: TGTGCCAGCAGTCTCCTAGCCAAAAACATTCAGTACTTC
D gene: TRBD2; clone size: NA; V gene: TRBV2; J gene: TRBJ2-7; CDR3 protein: CASSEEAGPTYEQYF; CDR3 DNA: TGTGCCAGCAGTGAAGAAGCGGGACCCACCTACGAGCAGTACTTC
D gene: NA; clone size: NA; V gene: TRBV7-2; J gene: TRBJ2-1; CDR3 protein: CASSLSTVGGQFF; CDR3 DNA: TGTGCCAGCAGCCTCTCTACAGTGGGAGGTCAGTTCTTC
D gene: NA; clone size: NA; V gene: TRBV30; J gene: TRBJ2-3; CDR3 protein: CASRGQGLQYF; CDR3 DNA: TGTGCTTCACGGGGCCAGGGGCTTCAGTATTTT
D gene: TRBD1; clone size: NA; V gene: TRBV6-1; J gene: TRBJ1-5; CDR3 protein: CASSEGWGQGHQPQHF; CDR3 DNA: TGTGCCAGCAGTGAAGGTTGGGGACAGGGGCATCAGCCCCAGCATTTT
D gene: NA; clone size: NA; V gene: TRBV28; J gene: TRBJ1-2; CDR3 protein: CASTERGGPNNYGYTF; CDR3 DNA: TGTGCCAGCACCGAACGGGGGGGTCCAAACAACTATGGCTACACCTTC
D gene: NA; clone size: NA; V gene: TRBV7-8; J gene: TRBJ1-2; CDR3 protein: CASSFGHVNYGYTF; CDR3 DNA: TGTGCCAGCAGCTTTGGGCATGTAAACTATGGCTACACCTTC
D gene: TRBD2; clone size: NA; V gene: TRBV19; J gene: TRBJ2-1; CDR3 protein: CASSIGSGTYNEQFF; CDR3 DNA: TGTGCCAGTAGTATAGGTAGCGGGACCTACAATGAGCAGTTCTTC
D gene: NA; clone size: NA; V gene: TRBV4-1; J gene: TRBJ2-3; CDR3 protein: CASSHALARSTTDTQYF; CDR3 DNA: TGCGCCAGCAGCCACGCCCTCGCGCGGAGTACCACAGATACGCAGTATTTT
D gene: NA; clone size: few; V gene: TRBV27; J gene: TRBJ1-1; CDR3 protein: CASSLSQGNTEAFF; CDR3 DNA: TGTGCCAGCAGTTTATCCCAGGGAAACACTGAAGCTTTCTTT
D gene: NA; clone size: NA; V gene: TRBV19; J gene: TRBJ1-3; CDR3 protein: CASSALGGVSGNTIYF; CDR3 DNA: TGTGCCAGTAGTGCCCTCGGCGGCGTCTCTGGAAACACCATATATTTT
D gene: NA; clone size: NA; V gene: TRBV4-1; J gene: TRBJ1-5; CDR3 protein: CASSQALRDSQTQHF; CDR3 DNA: TGCGCCAGCAGCCAGGCTCTCAGGGACTCTCAGACCCAGCATTTT
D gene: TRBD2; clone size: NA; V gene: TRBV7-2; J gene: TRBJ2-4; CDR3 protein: CASSPTSGRRNIQYF; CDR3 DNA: TGTGCCAGCAGTCCGACTAGCGGGAGGAGAAACATTCAGTACTTC
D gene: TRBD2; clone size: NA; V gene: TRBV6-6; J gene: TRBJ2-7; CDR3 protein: CASQREGSYEQYF; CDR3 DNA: TGTGCCAGCCAGCGGGAGGGGTCCTACGAGCAGTACTTC
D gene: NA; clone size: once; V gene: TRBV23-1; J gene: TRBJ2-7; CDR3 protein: CASSQNPGYEQYF; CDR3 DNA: TGCGCCAGCAGTCAGAACCCGGGGTATGAGCAGTACTTC
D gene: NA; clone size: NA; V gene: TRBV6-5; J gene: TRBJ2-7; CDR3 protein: CASSWGTASYEQYF; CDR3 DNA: TGTGCCAGCTCTTGGGGGACCGCTTCCTACGAGCAGTACTTC
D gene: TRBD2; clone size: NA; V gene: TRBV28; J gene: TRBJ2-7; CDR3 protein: CASSRSGRAPEQYF; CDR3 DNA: TGTGCCAGCAGTCGGAGCGGGAGGGCCCCCGAGCAGTACTTC
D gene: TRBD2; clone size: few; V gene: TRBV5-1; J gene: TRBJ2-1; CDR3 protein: CASSPASGSYNEQFF; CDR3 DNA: TGCGCCAGCAGCCCGGCTAGCGGGAGTTACAATGAGCAGTTCTTC
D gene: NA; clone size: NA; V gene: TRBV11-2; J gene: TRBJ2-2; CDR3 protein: CASSPSRTGELFF; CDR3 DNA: TGTGCCAGCAGCCCCTCGAGGACCGGGGAGCTGTTTTTT
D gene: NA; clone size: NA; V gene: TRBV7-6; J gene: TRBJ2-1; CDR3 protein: CASSPATSSYNEQFF; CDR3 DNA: TGTGCCAGCAGCCCAGCGACTAGCTCCTACAATGAGCAGTTCTTC
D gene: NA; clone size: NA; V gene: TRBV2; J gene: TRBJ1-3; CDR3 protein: CASAGNRALTISGNTIYF; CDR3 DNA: TGTGCCAGCGCTGGGAACAGGGCCCTTACCATCTCTGGAAACACCATATATTTT
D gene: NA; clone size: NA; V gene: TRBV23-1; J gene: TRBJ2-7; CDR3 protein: CASPGEQYF; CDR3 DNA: TGCGCCAGCCCGGGGGAGCAGTACTTC
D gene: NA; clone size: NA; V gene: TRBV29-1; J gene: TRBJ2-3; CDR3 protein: CSVVLFGTLSTDTQYF; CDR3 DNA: TGCAGCGTTGTCCTTTTCGGGACGCTTAGCACAGATACGCAGTATTTT
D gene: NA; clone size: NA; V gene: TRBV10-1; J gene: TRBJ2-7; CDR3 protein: CASSDTLRGSNEQYF; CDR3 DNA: TGCGCCAGCAGTGACACGCTCCGGGGCTCTAACGAGCAGTACTTC
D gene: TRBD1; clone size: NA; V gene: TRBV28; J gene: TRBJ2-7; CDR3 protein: CASSLWDRSYEQYF; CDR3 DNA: TGTGCCAGCAGTTTGTGGGACAGATCCTACGAGCAGTACTTC
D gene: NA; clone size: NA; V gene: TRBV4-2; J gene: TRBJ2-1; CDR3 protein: CASSPALAYNEQFF; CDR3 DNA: TGTGCCAGCAGTCCGGCGCTAGCCTACAATGAGCAGTTCTTC
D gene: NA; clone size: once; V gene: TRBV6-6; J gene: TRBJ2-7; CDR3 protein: CASSSDGTSYEQYF; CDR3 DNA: TGTGCCAGCAGTTCGGACGGCACCTCCTACGAGCAGTACTTC
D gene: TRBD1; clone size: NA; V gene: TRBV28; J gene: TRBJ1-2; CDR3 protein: CASNIRTGGFWGYTF; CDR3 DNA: TGTGCCAGCAACATTAGGACAGGGGGCTTCTGGGGCTACACCTTC
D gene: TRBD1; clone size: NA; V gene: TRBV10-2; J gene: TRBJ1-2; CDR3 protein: CASSGGQGLGYTF; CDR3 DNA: TGCGCCAGCAGTGGTGGACAGGGCCTTGGCTACACCTTC
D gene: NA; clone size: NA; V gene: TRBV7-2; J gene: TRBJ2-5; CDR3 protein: CASSSPGIQETQYF; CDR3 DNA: TGTGCCAGCAGCTCCCCAGGCATCCAAGAGACCCAGTACTTC
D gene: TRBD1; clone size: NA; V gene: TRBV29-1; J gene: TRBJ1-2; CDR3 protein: CSVAGQGMGGYTF; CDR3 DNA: TGCAGCGTTGCGGGACAGGGTATGGGGGGCTACACCTTC
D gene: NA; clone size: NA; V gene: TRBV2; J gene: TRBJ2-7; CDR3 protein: CASSDGAYEQYF; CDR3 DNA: TGTGCCAGCAGTGATGGGGCCTACGAGCAGTACTTC
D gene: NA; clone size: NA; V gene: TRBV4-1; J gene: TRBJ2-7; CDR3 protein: CASSQDRGYEQYF; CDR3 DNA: TGCGCCAGCAGCCAAGACAGGGGCTACGAGCAGTACTTC
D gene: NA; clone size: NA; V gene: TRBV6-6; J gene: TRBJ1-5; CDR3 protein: CASSYPGERQPQHF; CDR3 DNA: TGTGCCAGCAGTTACCCAGGGGAACGTCAGCCCCAGCATTTT
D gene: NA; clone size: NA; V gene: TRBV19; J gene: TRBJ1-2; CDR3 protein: CASSTRTAEGYGYTF; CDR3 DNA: TGTGCCAGTAGTACGCGGACGGCAGAAGGCTATGGCTACACCTTC
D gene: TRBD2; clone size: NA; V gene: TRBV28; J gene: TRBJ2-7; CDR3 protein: CASRRTSGRTYEQYF; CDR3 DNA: TGTGCCAGCAGGAGGACTAGCGGGAGGACCTACGAGCAGTACTTC
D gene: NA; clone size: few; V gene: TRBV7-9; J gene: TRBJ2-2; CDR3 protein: CASSLGSNTGELFF; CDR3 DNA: TGTGCCAGCAGCTTGGGGTCGAACACCGGGGAGCTGTTTTTT
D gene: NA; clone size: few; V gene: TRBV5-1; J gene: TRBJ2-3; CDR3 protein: CASSSTGTTDTQYF; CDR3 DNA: TGCGCCAGCAGCTCAACAGGGACCACAGATACGCAGTATTTT